The clone carrying this TCR beta chain has at least ten counts. No antigen is known for it. Each CDR3 protein gets one entry after TCRdb re-called the 5' RACE reads with MiXCR. Of around 340,000 distinct CDR3 sequences listed, roughly an eighth are singletons. These data originate in a study of T-cell memory formation after mild COVID-19. On the study more broadly: Clustering of TCRs was largely donor specific.

Study-wide results and limits: Pre-infection memory harbored some responding clones, suggesting cross-reactive memory joined. Clones that shrank (day 15 to 85) were balanced CD4/CD8, whereas later expanders leaned CD4+.

The sequenced material came from PBMCs or a T cell subset sorted from them (not recorded which). The clonotype comes from a young man who had mild COVID-19 (a few samples of this study predate the infection). Cell type and time point are not known.

CDR3 region: CASSETSGVRETQYF. CDR3 coding DNA: TGTGCCAGCAGTGAGACTAGCGGGGTTCGAGAGACCCAGTACTTC. This chain joins TRBV25-1 and TRBJ2-5; 11 positions match TRBD2. The CDR3 loop spans 15 amino acids. CDR1 MGHDK and CDR2 SYGVNS come from the germline V gene. V gave up 3 bases and J gave up 4 bases; unmatched junction bases: 4.